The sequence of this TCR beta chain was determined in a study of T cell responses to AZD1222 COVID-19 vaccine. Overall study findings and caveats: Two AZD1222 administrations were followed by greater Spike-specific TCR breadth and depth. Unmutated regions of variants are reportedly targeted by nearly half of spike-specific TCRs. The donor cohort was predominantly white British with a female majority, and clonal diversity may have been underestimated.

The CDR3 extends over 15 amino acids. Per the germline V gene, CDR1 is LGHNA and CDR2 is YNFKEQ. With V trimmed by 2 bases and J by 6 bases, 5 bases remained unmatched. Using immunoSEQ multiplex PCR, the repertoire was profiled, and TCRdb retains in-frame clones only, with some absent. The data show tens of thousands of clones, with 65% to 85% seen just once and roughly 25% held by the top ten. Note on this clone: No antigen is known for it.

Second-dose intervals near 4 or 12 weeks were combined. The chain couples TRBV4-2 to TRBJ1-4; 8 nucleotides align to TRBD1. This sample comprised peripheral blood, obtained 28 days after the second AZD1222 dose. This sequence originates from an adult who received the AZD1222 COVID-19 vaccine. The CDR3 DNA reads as TGTGCCAGCAGCCAAATTTACAGGGGGGATGAAAAACTGTTTTTT. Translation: CASSQIYRGDEKLFF.